Shown below are 5 T cell receptor beta chains from a single sample sequenced in a study of cytomegalovirus exposure and HLA in healthy donors. The PCR was carried out with 60 Vbeta primers and 13 Jbeta primers. Here immunoSEQ multiplex PCR was the method, and the copy in TCRdb shows in-frame clones only, minus some. The profile covers approximately 150,000 clones, with roughly 77% appearing a single time and roughly 2.6% taken by the ten largest. The sequenced material came from PBMCs. The receptors derive from a middle-aged woman in good health and CMV-seropositive.

The CDR3 sequence: CASSYGTANTGELFF. The CDR3 nucleotides read TGTGCCAGCAGTTACGGGACAGCGAACACCGGGGAGCTGTTTTTT. This chain links TRBV6-6 with TRBJ2-2; 7 bases match TRBD1. The CDR3 length is 15 residues. The V and J ends lost 2 bases and 0 bases, in that order; junction bases with no gene match: 0. Germline V gives CDR1 MNHNY, CDR2 SVGAGI (reference sequence).

The chain combines TRBV12-5 with TRBJ1-2; no reliable D call. Germline V CDR1 and CDR2: LGHNT, FRNRAP. The germline V and J ends were trimmed by 6 bases and 2 bases, with 10 bases remaining between them. The CDR3 sequence is 13 residues long. In DNA form, the CDR3 reads TGTGCTAGTGGCACCGCGTTCAACTATGGCTACACCTTC. This gives the protein CASGTAFNYGYTF.

The V gene is TRBV28, the J gene TRBJ1-2; D gene uncertain. V was trimmed by 3 bases and J by 0 bases, leaving 11 bases between them. Per the germline V gene, CDR1 is MDHEN and CDR2 is SYDVKM. The CDR3 has 15 residues. The CDR3: CASSFLGAPNYGYTF. The CDR3 nucleotides are TGTGCCAGCAGTTTCCTGGGAGCCCCTAACTATGGCTACACCTTC.

V is TRBV7-2 and J is TRBJ2-2, with D possibly being TRBD1 (6 bases). This CDR3 comprises 15 residues. V lost 4 bases to trimming and J lost 3 bases, with 12 bases between them. The germline gives CDR1 SGHTA, CDR2 FQGNSA. In nucleotides, the CDR3 is TGTGCCAGCAGCTCTTCTACAGGGTACACCGGGGAGCTGTTTTTT. Translated, it gives CASSSSTGYTGELFF.

This chain connects TRBV7-9 to TRBJ1-1; D not certain. V was trimmed by 1 base and J by 4 bases, leaving 16 bases between them. CDR3 length equals 16 residues. The germline V gene encodes CDR1 SEHNR and CDR2 FQNEAQ (reference sequence). The CDR3 region is CASSLVSVGSGTEAFF. CDR3 nucleotides: TGTGCCAGCAGCTTAGTAAGCGTTGGAAGCGGCACTGAAGCTTTCTTT.